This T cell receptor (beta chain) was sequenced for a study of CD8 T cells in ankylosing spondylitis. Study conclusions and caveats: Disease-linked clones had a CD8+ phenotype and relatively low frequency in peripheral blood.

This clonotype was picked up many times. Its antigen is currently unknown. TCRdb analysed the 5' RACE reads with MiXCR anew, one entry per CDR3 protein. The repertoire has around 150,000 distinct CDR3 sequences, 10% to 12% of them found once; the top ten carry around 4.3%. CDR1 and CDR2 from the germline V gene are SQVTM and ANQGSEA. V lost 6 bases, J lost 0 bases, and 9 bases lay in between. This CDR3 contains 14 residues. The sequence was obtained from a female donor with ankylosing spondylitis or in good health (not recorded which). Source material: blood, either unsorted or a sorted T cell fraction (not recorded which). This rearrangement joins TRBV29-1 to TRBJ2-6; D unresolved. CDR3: CSVTSSSGANVLTF. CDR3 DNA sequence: TGCAGCGTGACCAGCAGCTCTGGGGCCAACGTCCTGACTTTC. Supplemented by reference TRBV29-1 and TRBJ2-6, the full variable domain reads SAVISQKPSRDICQRGTSLTIQCQVDSQVTMMFWYRQQPGQSLTLIATANQGSEATYESGFVIDKFPISRPNLTFSTLTVSNMSPEDSSIYLCSVTSSSGANVLTFGAGSRLTVL.